The 9 T cell receptor beta chains presented below share a single source sample, sequenced in a study of identical twins. One entry per CDR3 protein results from TCRdb running MiXCR on the 5' RACE reads. The repertoire holds around 690,000 distinct CDR3 sequences, with over 20% as singletons. The same sample was also studied in work on T cells expressing NK-cell markers.

The sequencing input was PBMCs. The receptor source for this set is a woman aged 18-29 years in good health.

The V call is TRBV20-1, the J call TRBJ2-2; TRBD2 matches 7 bases. The CDR3 covers 13 residues. CDR1 and CDR2 from the germline V gene are DFQATT and SNEGSKA (reference sequence). V shed 6 bases and J 7 bases; nucleotides not matched to a gene: 8. CDR3 sequence reads: CSAVAGVSGELFF. The CDR3 DNA follows: TGCAGTGCCGTCGCGGGAGTGAGCGGGGAGCTGTTTTTT.

This clonotype was seen a few times. The rearrangement uses TRBV5-1 and TRBJ2-7; D gene ambiguous. The V and J ends lost 0 bases and 0 bases respectively, with 13 bases between them. The CDR3 length is 16 residues. Per germline, CDR1 SGHRS and CDR2 YFSETQ. The CDR3 nucleotides read TGCGCCAGCAGCTTGGAATCGCCCTCAAGCTCCTACGAGCAGTACTTC. Translating gives CASSLESPSSSYEQYF.

There are a few counts of this clonotype. V gene TRBV6-5 combines with J gene TRBJ1-1, with D unresolved. CDR3 length: 11 amino acids. Germline values: CDR1 MNHEY, CDR2 SVGAGI. V shed 1 base and J shed 5 bases, with 2 bases lying between them. Written as DNA, the CDR3 is TGTGCCAGCAGTTACTGGACTGAAGCTTTCTTT. It codes for CASSYWTEAFF.

This chain connects TRBV6-2 or TRBV6-3 to TRBJ2-5; 7 bases line up with TRBD2. The germline gives CDR1 MNHEY, CDR2 SVGEGT. CDR3 length equals 15 residues. The junction had 11 bases not matched to a gene; V was cut back by 7 bases and J by 3 bases. The CDR3 spells CASTVAGEAEETQYF. CDR3 nucleotide sequence: TGTGCCAGCACCGTCGCGGGGGAGGCCGAAGAGACCCAGTACTTC.

This clonotype was seen more than once but under ten times. The chain has TRBV7-6 and TRBJ2-2, with D possibly matching TRBD2 (6 bases). Germline CDR1 is SGHVS and CDR2 is FNYEAQ. The CDR3 has 15 amino acids. Trimming took off 8 bases at V and 0 bases at J, with 13 bases between the two ends. The CDR3 sequence is CASSREAANTGELFF. The CDR3 DNA reads as TGTGCCAGCTCGCGGGAAGCGGCGAACACCGGGGAGCTGTTTTTT.

The J gene is TRBJ1-1, the V gene TRBV29-1; D unclear. Per the germline V gene, CDR1 is SQVTM and CDR2 is ANQGSEA. The CDR3 has 13 amino acids. V was pared by 8 bases and J by 1 base, with 14 bases between. CDR3 loop: CSLRQWGNTEAFF. Here the CDR3 DNA reads TGCAGCCTCCGTCAGTGGGGGAACACTGAAGCTTTCTTT.

CDR3 protein: CASSFPTTYGYTF. The CDR3 DNA reads as TGTGCCAGCAGTTTCCCCACAACCTATGGCTACACCTTC. The chain is built from TRBV12-3 or TRBV12-4 and TRBJ1-2, with unresolved D. The V end was cut by 3 bases, the J end by 4 bases, with 9 bases between. This CDR3 region has 13 residues.

As regards this clonotype: The junction differs from germline at one of its ends, possibly a read error. This chain joins TRBV20-1 and TRBJ2-3, with D perhaps given as TRBD1 or TRBD2 (5 bases each). The CDR3 covers 14 residues. Germline lookup yields CDR1 DFQATT and CDR2 SNEGSKA (reference sequence). The CDR3 here is CSANLGRPTDTQYF. CDR3 nucleotide sequence: TGCAGCGCTAACTTGGGACGGCCCACAGATACGCAGTATTTT.

This clonotype was seen only a few times. Here the CDR3 reads CASSQDKGGLGTQYF. The CDR3 DNA reads TGTGCCAGCAGCCAAGATAAGGGGGGCCTGGGTACGCAGTATTTT. This sequence joins TRBV4-2 and TRBJ2-3; TRBD1 or TRBD2 may be the D gene (6 bases each). Germline V gives CDR1 LGHNA, CDR2 YNFKEQ. V gave up 0 bases and J gave up 8 bases, with 15 bases separating them. The CDR3 sequence is 15 residues long.